This T cell receptor (beta chain) is from a study of T-cell memory formation after mild COVID-19. The germline V gene encodes CDR1 MNHEY and CDR2 SMNVEV (reference sequence). Trimming pared 9 bases from V and 3 bases from J, leaving 17 bases between. CDR3 size: 14 residues. This clonotype has more than one count but fewer than ten. The antigen is unknown. Overall study results and limits: Some clones that responded were present in memory (sampled pre-infection), which suggests cross-reactive memory joined.

TCRdb itself ran the 5' RACE reads through MiXCR, one entry per CDR3 protein. The sample shows a few hundred thousand distinct CDR3 sequences, less than 25% of them seen only once. The source is a man between 18 and 35 years old who had mild COVID-19 (a few samples of this study predate the infection). Cell type and time point are not known. This chain joins TRBV27 and TRBJ1-2, with a tentative D call TRBD1 (5 bases). Sequenced: PBMCs or a T cell subset sorted from them (not recorded which). The CDR3 is CASRPPGRDYGYTF. The CDR3 nucleotides are TGTGCCAGTCGTCCCCCGGGGCGCGACTATGGCTACACCTTC.